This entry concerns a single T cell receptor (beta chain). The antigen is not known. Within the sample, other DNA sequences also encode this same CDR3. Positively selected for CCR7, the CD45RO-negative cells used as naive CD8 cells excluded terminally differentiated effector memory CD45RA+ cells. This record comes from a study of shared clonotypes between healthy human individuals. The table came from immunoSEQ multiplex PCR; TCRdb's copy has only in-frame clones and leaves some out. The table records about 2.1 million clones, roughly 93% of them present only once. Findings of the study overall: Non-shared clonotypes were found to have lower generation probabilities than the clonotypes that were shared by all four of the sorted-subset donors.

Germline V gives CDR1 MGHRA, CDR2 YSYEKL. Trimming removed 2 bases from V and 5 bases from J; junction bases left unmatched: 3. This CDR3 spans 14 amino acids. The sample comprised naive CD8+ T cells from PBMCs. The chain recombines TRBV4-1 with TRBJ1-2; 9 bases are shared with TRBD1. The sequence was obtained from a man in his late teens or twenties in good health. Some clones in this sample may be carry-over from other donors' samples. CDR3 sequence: CASSQPDRGYGYTF. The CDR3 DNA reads TGCGCCAGCAGCCAACCGGACAGGGGATATGGCTACACCTTC.